The present entry profiles one T cell receptor (beta chain) with its context. Its antigen is not known. V was shortened by 3 bases and J by 4 bases, with 6 bases between the two germline ends. The CDR3 totals 12 residues. Measured with immunoSEQ multiplex PCR; TCRdb has only the in-frame clones, and not every one. The data show roughly 27,000 clones, around 74% seen once. Antigen-specific CD4+ T cells were expanded (with viral peptide pools) by the ViraFEST assay ahead of sequencing. Scientists isolated CD4+ T cells after an approximately 10-day culture period ended. Each participant was administered two doses of either the BNT162b2 or the mRNA-1273 vaccine. They grew approximately 2.1 million PBMC in each well, adding about 9.5 IU/ml IL-2 and about 10 ug/ml peptides. The record originates from a study of vaccination effects on CD4 cells after COVID-19. Study-level findings and limits: Both infection-induced and vaccine-induced clones contracted markedly at late post-vaccination timepoints. Within healthy vaccinees, only 1 of 255 vaccine-induced clones displayed cross-reactivity with common cold coronaviruses.

The input for sequencing was CD4+ T cells from PBMCs cultured with HCoV-OC43 spike peptides, taken after COVID-19 vaccination. Subset here: HCoV-OC43 spike overlapping peptide pool stimulation. This TCR was recovered from a human donor who received a COVID-19 vaccine. The chain employs TRBV12-3 or TRBV12-4 and TRBJ1-1; D not certain. CDR3 in DNA: TGTGCCAGCAGTTTTGTGGTCACTGAAGCTTTCTTT. This sequence encodes CASSFVVTEAFF.